A selection of T cell receptor beta chains follows, all from one sample in a study of cytomegalovirus exposure and HLA in healthy donors. Produced via immunoSEQ multiplex PCR; TCRdb's table is partial and in-frame only. The sample includes around 190,000 clones, around 85% seen only once; the top ten take about 16%. The sample comprised PBMCs. Receptors originate from a man in his late teens or twenties in good health and CMV-seropositive. The CDR3 runs from the conserved cysteine through the conserved F or W. D genes are given only for firm matches. Expanded clones are given a class, and other clones once, few, many or no size at all.

len | j_gene | d_gene | abundance | v_gene | CDR3nt | CDR3aa
12 | TRBJ1-2 | TRBD1 | . | TRBV5-4 | TGTGCCAGCAGTCCACCAGGGGGCGGCTACACCTTC | CASSPPGGGYTF
18 | TRBJ2-7 | TRBD2 | . | TRBV5-1 | TGCGCCAGCAGGTCGGGACTAGCGGGGCCTAATAGCTCCTACGAGCAGTACTTC | CASRSGLAGPNSSYEQYF
18 | TRBJ2-2 | TRBD2 | . | TRBV4-1 | TGCGCCAGCAGCCCATCGGGTAGCGGGGGGGCGGGCACCGGGGAGCTGTTTTTT | CASSPSGSGGAGTGELFF
15 | TRBJ1-1 | . | . | TRBV27 | TGTGCCAGCAGTTTAGAAGGGGGTGGATTCACTGAAGCTTTCTTT | CASSLEGGGFTEAFF
16 | TRBJ2-7 | . | . | TRBV28 | TGTGCCAGCAGTTTATATAGCGCCGGGTTTAGCTACGAGCAGTACTTC | CASSLYSAGFSYEQYF
13 | TRBJ2-7 | . | . | TRBV28 | TGTGCCAGCAGTGAGGACTATTCCTACGAGCAGTACTTC | CASSEDYSYEQYF
13 | TRBJ1-4 | TRBD1 | . | TRBV28 | TGTGCCATCGGACAGGGGGCAGAGGAAAAACTGTTTTTT | CAIGQGAEEKLFF
14 | TRBJ2-3 | TRBD2 | . | TRBV5-4 | TGTGCCAGCAGGGGAGGGTCAGTCACAGATACGCAGTATTTT | CASRGGSVTDTQYF
16 | TRBJ2-1 | TRBD1 | . | TRBV27 | TGTGCCAGCAGTTTATCACCGGGACAGGGTGTAGATGAGCAGTTCTTC | CASSLSPGQGVDEQFF
16 | TRBJ2-5 | TRBD2 | . | TRBV7-7 | TGTGCCAGCAGCATCGGACTAGCGGCCTTCCAAGAGACCCAGTACTTC | CASSIGLAAFQETQYF
14 | TRBJ1-1 | TRBD1 | . | TRBV25-1 | TGTGCCAGCAGTCCAGGGGGCCAGAACACTGAAGCTTTCTTT | CASSPGGQNTEAFF
13 | TRBJ1-2 | . | . | TRBV6-1 | TGTGCCAGCAGTGATCAAACGGGTTATGGCTACACCTTC | CASSDQTGYGYTF
14 | TRBJ2-7 | TRBD1 | . | TRBV29-1 | TGCAGCGTTGTGGGGAACAGGGGGCCCTACGAGCAGTACTTC | CSVVGNRGPYEQYF
13 | TRBJ2-2 | . | . | TRBV27 | TGTGCCAGCAGCATGAAGGGGACCGGGGAGCTGTTTTTT | CASSMKGTGELFF
14 | TRBJ2-7 | TRBD1 | . | TRBV7-9 | TGTGCCAGCAGCTCTGACAGGGGAAACGACGAGCAGTACTTC | CASSSDRGNDEQYF
12 | TRBJ1-2 | . | . | TRBV29-1 | TGCAGCGTTGCTGGACAGAAGTATGGCTACACCTTC | CSVAGQKYGYTF
14 | TRBJ2-1 | . | . | TRBV19 | TGTGCCAGTAGTATTAGCGTTCCCTACAATGAGCAGTTCTTC | CASSISVPYNEQFF
17 | TRBJ2-1 | TRBD2 | . | TRBV2 | TGTGCCAGCAGTCAGGGGGGTAGCGGGAGCTCCTACAATGAGCAGTTCTTC | CASSQGGSGSSYNEQFF
17 | TRBJ1-5 | . | . | TRBV28 | TGTGCCAGCATCGAGCTTTTTGGGCAGGGCGTTTATCAGCCCCAGCATTTT | CASIELFGQGVYQPQHF
15 | TRBJ2-7 | TRBD1 | few | TRBV27 | TGTGCCAGCAGCCCGGGAATCGGGACAGGGAATGAGCAGTACTTC | CASSPGIGTGNEQYF
13 | TRBJ2-3 | . | . | TRBV25-1 | TGTGCCAGCTTCGAAGGGGGCACAGATACGCAGTATTTT | CASFEGGTDTQYF
16 | TRBJ1-1 | . | once | TRBV5-8 | TGTGCCAGCAGCAATTGGGGCCGGACAGAGAACACTGAAGCTTTCTTT | CASSNWGRTENTEAFF
15 | TRBJ1-6 | . | . | TRBV5-4 | TGTGCCAGCAGCTCCGGGACATCTCCTTATTCACCCCTCCACTTT | CASSSGTSPYSPLHF
14 | TRBJ2-7 | . | . | TRBV5-1 | TGCGCCAGCAGCTGGGGGGACCCTACCTACGAGCAGTACTTC | CASSWGDPTYEQYF
14 | TRBJ2-5 | . | . | TRBV9 | TGTGCCAGCAGTACCTCCGGAGCAGCAGAGACCCAGTACTTC | CASSTSGAAETQYF
16 | TRBJ1-2 | . | . | TRBV5-6 | TGTGCCAGCAGCTTGTTTGCTCCAGGCTTAAACTATGGCTACACCTTC | CASSLFAPGLNYGYTF
14 | TRBJ1-5 | TRBD1 | . | TRBV6-6 | TGTGCCAGCTCTCCCGGACAGGGAGGCCAGCCCCAGCATTTT | CASSPGQGGQPQHF
14 | TRBJ2-3 | TRBD2 | . | TRBV11-2 | TGTGCCAGCAGTTGGGGGGGGTACACAGATACGCAGTATTTT | CASSWGGYTDTQYF
15 | TRBJ2-7 | TRBD2 | . | TRBV4-1 | TGCGCCAGCAGCCAAAAGGCTAGCGGGGCCTACGAGCAGTACTTC | CASSQKASGAYEQYF